The 15 T cell receptor beta chains given below trace back to one sample, sequenced in a study of cytotoxic CD8 clonotypes in ibrutinib-treated CLL. Clones were sequenced by immunoSEQ multiplex PCR, and TCRdb holds only the in-frame ones, with some missing. The profile covers 200,000 to 250,000 clones, with about four fifths appearing a single time and about 10% taken by the ten largest. Material: PBMCs, obtained after 12 months of ibrutinib treatment. The receptors shown here come from a human donor with chronic lymphocytic leukemia.

The chain uses TRBV27 and TRBJ2-3; TRBD2 matches 12 bases. Losses at the gene ends were 7 bases for V and 4 bases for J; bases not matched to a gene: 6. The CDR3 is made up of 15 amino acids. In germline, CDR1 is MNHEY, CDR2 SMNVEV (reference sequence). The CDR3 sequence: CASTLLAGGADTQYF. DNA of the CDR3: TGTGCCAGCACTCTACTAGCGGGAGGTGCAGATACGCAGTATTTT.

This chain connects TRBV2 to TRBJ2-3; 10 bases agree with TRBD2. From germline, CDR1 is SNHLY and CDR2 FYNNEI. The CDR3 is made up of 16 amino acids. Trimming at V came to 8 bases and at J to 0 bases, leaving 8 bases not matched to a gene. The CDR3 DNA reads as TGTGCCAGCGGAAAGCGGGGGGGTGCTAGCACAGATACGCAGTATTTT. It specifies CASGKRGGASTDTQYF.

V gene TRBV5-4 combines with J gene TRBJ2-2; D remains unclear. V was pared by 6 bases and J by 4 bases, with 4 bases between. This CDR3 has 11 residues. CDR1 and CDR2 from the germline V gene are SGHNT and YYREEE (reference sequence). CDR3 DNA: TGTGCCAGCAAGGGCACCGGGGAGCTGTTTTTT. It translates to CASKGTGELFF.

This clone was observed a few times. The chain has TRBV6-4 and TRBJ1-1; 8 bases agree with TRBD1. The V gene end was trimmed by 4 bases and the J gene end by 2 bases; junction bases not matched to a gene: 6. The germline V gene encodes CDR1 MRHNA and CDR2 SNTAGT. This CDR3 contains 15 residues. The CDR3 DNA sequence: TGTGCCAGCAGTGCCTCGACAGGGGCCAACACTGAAGCTTTCTTT. It is translated as CASSASTGANTEAFF.

The V gene is TRBV19, the J gene TRBJ1-4; no reliable D call. Per the germline V gene, CDR1 is LNHDA and CDR2 is SQIVND (reference sequence). The CDR3 sequence is 14 residues long. Trimming took 3 bases from V and 8 from J, leaving 13 bases between them. The CDR3 spells CASSMSSTREKLFF. The CDR3 nucleotides are TGTGCCAGTAGTATGTCTTCGACGAGGGAAAAACTGTTTTTT.

V and J are TRBV4-1 and TRBJ2-7, with a possible D match to TRBD2 (6 bases). The germline gives CDR1 MGHRA, CDR2 YSYEKL. V lost 1 base and J 7 bases, leaving 14 bases between the germline ends. This CDR3 is 14 amino acids long. In nucleotides, the CDR3 is TGCGCCAGCAGCCAAGTGGGAGGAGAGAGGGAGCAGTACTTC. Translated, it gives CASSQVGGEREQYF.

V is TRBV5-1 and J is TRBJ2-5, with 7 bases matching TRBD1. CDR3 length: 15 residues. Germline V lookup: CDR1 SGHRS, CDR2 YFSETQ. Germline trimming cut 4 bases from V and 3 bases from J; bases unmatched to any gene: 9. The chain's CDR3 is CASSLSPGQKETQYF. Here the CDR3 DNA reads TGCGCCAGCAGCCTATCTCCGGGACAGAAAGAGACCCAGTACTTC. The full variable domain, rest sourced from reference TRBV5-1 and TRBJ2-5, is KAGVTQTPRYLIKTRGQQVTLSCSPISGHRSVSWYQQTPGQGLQFLFEYFSETQRNKGNFPGRFSGRQFSNSRSEMNVSTLELGDSALYLCASSLSPGQKETQYFGPGTRLLVL.

The gene calls are TRBV6-6 and TRBJ2-7; no clear D gene. Germline V gene data show CDR1 as MNHNY and CDR2 as SVGAGI (reference sequence). Trimming cost V 2 bases and J 3 bases, with 8 bases left between them. There are 13 residues in the CDR3. The CDR3 spells CASSYGTLYEQYF. CDR3 bases: TGTGCCAGCAGTTACGGCACCCTCTACGAGCAGTACTTC.

The chain is built from TRBV19 and TRBJ1-5; no clear D gene. Germline assignment: CDR1 LNHDA and CDR2 SQIVND (reference sequence). The V and J ends lost 8 bases and 0 bases respectively, with 17 bases between them. This CDR3 has 16 amino acids. The CDR3 is CASSRGRAYSNQPQHF. The CDR3, as DNA: TGTGCCAGTTCTAGAGGGAGGGCTTATAGCAATCAGCCCCAGCATTTT.

The J gene is TRBJ2-7, the V gene TRBV9; D gene ambiguous. This CDR3 is built from 15 residues. CDR1 and CDR2 from the germline V gene are SGDLS and YYNGEE. Trimming left V 0 bases short and J 0 bases short, with 10 bases between. CDR3 in DNA: TGTGCCAGCAGCGTAGCGGCCAGTTCCTCCTACGAGCAGTACTTC. Its translation is CASSVAASSSYEQYF.

This chain joins TRBV7-9 and TRBJ1-2, with D unclear. There are 14 residues in the CDR3. V lost 5 bases to trimming and J lost 2 bases, with 12 bases between them. The germline gives CDR1 SEHNR, CDR2 FQNEAQ (reference sequence). The CDR3 sequence is CASSATGINYGYTF. CDR3 nucleotides: TGTGCCAGCAGCGCCACCGGGATAAACTATGGCTACACCTTC.

The genes are TRBV11-2 and TRBJ2-5; TRBD1 aligns across 12 bases. The CDR3 is made up of 15 amino acids. Germline V CDR1 and CDR2: SGHAT, FQNNGV. V dropped 5 bases and J dropped 5; count of bases not matched to a gene: 6. The CDR3 loop is CASSGRDRGPETQYF. The CDR3 bases are TGTGCCAGCAGCGGCCGGGACAGGGGGCCCGAGACCCAGTACTTC.

The V gene is TRBV11-2, the J gene TRBJ2-7; 9 positions agree with TRBD2. V trimming: 0 bases; J trimming: 4 bases; junction bases outside the gene matches: 10. CDR1 is SGHAT, CDR2 FQNNGV, per germline. The CDR3 runs to 17 residues. The CDR3 is CASSLERIAGVGYEQYF. CDR3 in DNA: TGTGCCAGCAGCTTAGAACGGATAGCGGGAGTCGGTTACGAGCAGTACTTC.

The chain is built from TRBV10-3 and TRBJ1-6; 8 nucleotides align to TRBD1. The CDR3 has 13 residues. In germline, CDR1 is ENHRY, CDR2 SYGVKD. Trimming cost V 6 bases and J 7 bases; bases outside gene matches: 2. Here the CDR3 DNA reads TGTGCCATCAGAGGGACAGGAAATTCACCCCTCCACTTT. It is translated as CAIRGTGNSPLHF.

The rearrangement uses TRBV10-2 and TRBJ2-5; TRBD1 aligns across 7 bases. The V and J ends lost 4 bases and 3 bases, in that order; junction bases with no gene match: 8. CDR3 size: 15 residues. Per germline, CDR1 WSHSY and CDR2 SAAADI. The CDR3 bases are TGCGCCAGCAGTGGAGGGGGCAAGGGCGAAGAGACCCAGTACTTC. Amino acid sequence: CASSGGGKGEETQYF.